Listed below are T cell receptor beta chains from one sample, sequenced in a study of blood T cell repertoires in COVID-19. Data came from immunoSEQ multiplex PCR; TCRdb stores just in-frame clones and leaves some out. This table holds under 40,000 clones, 94% found once. Sample: peripheral blood. These receptors all come from a human donor with active COVID-19. The donor label of this sample is uncertain. Each CDR3 is given with its conserved first and last residue. A D gene is named only where the DNA matches it firmly. Expanded clones get a size class; other rows say once, few or many, or leave the size out.

j_call	clone_size	d_call	v_call	cdr3_aa	cdr3_nt
TRBJ1-4	.	TRBD1	TRBV6-5	CASKRGGVGYEKLFF	TGTGCCAGCAAAAGAGGGGGCGTGGGATATGAAAAACTGTTTTTT
TRBJ1-2	.	.	TRBV12-5	CASGFSNYGYTF	TGTGCTAGTGGTTTTTCGAACTATGGCTACACCTTC
TRBJ2-5	once	TRBD1	TRBV4-2	CASSQDGGGTGRETQYF	TGTGCCAGCAGCCAAGATGGTGGCGGGACAGGGAGGGAGACCCAGTACTTC
TRBJ2-3	.	.	TRBV29-1	CSVGTRLTDTQYF	TGCAGCGTTGGCACGAGACTCACAGATACGCAGTATTTT
TRBJ1-6	.	TRBD1	TRBV28	CASRQTGEGSPLHF	TGTGCCAGCAGGCAGACAGGGGAGGGTTCACCCCTCCACTTT
TRBJ1-1	.	.	TRBV6-2/TRBV6-3	CASSYFMNTEAFF	TGTGCCAGCAGTTATTTTATGAACACTGAAGCTTTCTTT
TRBJ2-5	.	.	TRBV24-1	CATSVVGEETQYF	TGTGCCACCAGTGTGGTGGGAGAAGAGACCCAGTACTTC
TRBJ1-1	.	TRBD1	TRBV5-1	CASSFGDRIMNTEAFF	TGCGCCAGCAGCTTCGGGGACAGAATCATGAACACTGAAGCTTTCTTT
TRBJ1-1	.	.	TRBV5-1	CASSTQGNTEAFF	TGCGCCAGCAGTACGCAGGGGAACACTGAAGCTTTCTTT
TRBJ2-1	.	TRBD2	TRBV5-4	CASSPPQRGSTYNEQFF	TGTGCCAGCAGCCCTCCCCAGCGGGGGTCGACGTACAATGAGCAGTTCTTC
TRBJ2-1	.	TRBD2	TRBV3-1/TRBV3-2	CASSHRLAGDYNEQFF	TGTGCCAGCAGCCATAGACTAGCGGGGGACTACAATGAGCAGTTCTTC
TRBJ2-4	once	.	TRBV18	CASSPGAKNIQYF	TGTGCCAGCTCACCAGGGGCTAAAAACATTCAGTACTTC
TRBJ1-6	.	.	TRBV28	CASSSPGHEYSPLHF	TGTGCCAGCAGTTCGCCGGGACACGAGTATTCACCCCTCCACTTT
TRBJ2-5	.	TRBD1	TRBV5-4	CASSNLQGAGETQYF	TGTGCCAGCAGCAACCTACAGGGGGCAGGGGAGACCCAGTACTTC
TRBJ2-1	.	TRBD2	TRBV7-8	CASSSSGTSSYNEQFF	TGTGCCAGCAGTTCTAGCGGGACCTCCTCCTACAATGAGCAGTTCTTC
TRBJ1-5	once	.	TRBV14	CASSQDGSGHQPQHF	TGTGCCAGCAGCCAAGATGGGTCAGGCCATCAGCCCCAGCATTTT
TRBJ2-7	.	.	TRBV6-5	CASSSGQIDSYEQYF	TGTGCCAGCAGTTCGGGACAAATAGACTCCTACGAGCAGTACTTC
TRBJ2-5	.	.	TRBV4-1	CASSQASETQYF	TGCGCCAGCAGCCAAGCTTCGGAGACCCAGTACTTC
TRBJ2-2	.	.	TRBV5-4	CASSPEYPGELFF	TGTGCCAGCAGCCCGGAGTATCCCGGGGAGCTGTTTTTT
TRBJ1-5	.	.	TRBV3-1/TRBV3-2	CASSRDSSNQPQHF	TGTGCCAGCAGCCGAGACAGTAGCAATCAGCCCCAGCATTTT
TRBJ2-2	.	TRBD1	TRBV6-5	CASRGQGGTGELFF	TGTGCCAGCAGGGGACAGGGAGGGACCGGGGAGCTGTTTTTT
TRBJ2-3	.	.	TRBV27	CASSLGGSPTDTQYF	TGTGCCAGCAGTTTGGGTGGGAGCCCCACAGATACGCAGTATTTT
TRBJ2-1	.	.	TRBV18	CASSPPLRSYNEQFF	TGTGCCAGCTCACCACCACTTCGATCCTACAATGAGCAGTTCTTC
TRBJ2-3	.	.	TRBV7-9	CASRTGDTQYF	TGTGCCAGCAGGACGGGAGATACGCAGTATTTT
TRBJ2-7	once	.	TRBV5-1	CASSLSIHEQYF	TGCGCCAGCAGCTTGAGCATCCACGAGCAGTACTTC
TRBJ1-1	.	.	TRBV6-1	CASSEALPGGVGSTEAFF	TGTGCCAGCAGTGAAGCGCTTCCCGGCGGGGTTGGCTCCACTGAAGCTTTCTTT
TRBJ1-1	.	.	TRBV14	CASSFGGTKNTEAFF	TGTGCCAGCAGCTTCGGTGGGACAAAGAACACTGAAGCTTTCTTT
TRBJ2-1	.	.	TRBV5-6	CASSSPDRLNEQFF	TGTGCCAGCAGCTCTCCAGACAGGCTCAATGAGCAGTTCTTC
TRBJ1-5	.	.	TRBV6-5	CASRPEAINQPQHF	TGTGCCAGCAGGCCAGAGGCAATCAATCAGCCCCAGCATTTT
TRBJ1-6	few	TRBD1	TRBV25-1	CASSDYGTANNSPLHF	TGTGCCAGCAGTGATTATGGGACAGCTAACAATTCACCCCTCCACTTT
TRBJ1-3	.	TRBD1	TRBV19	CASNRLWDRGFDSGNTIYF	TGTGCCAGTAACCGCCTCTGGGACAGGGGATTCGATTCTGGAAACACCATATATTTT
TRBJ2-2	.	TRBD1	TRBV4-2	CASSQDGGQGSGELFF	TGTGCCAGCAGCCAAGATGGGGGACAGGGGTCCGGGGAGCTGTTTTTT
TRBJ2-5	.	.	TRBV28	CASSLRFGAGPKGGQETQYF	TGTGCCAGCAGTTTACGTTTCGGGGCAGGGCCCAAAGGAGGGCAAGAGACCCAGTACTTC
TRBJ1-1	.	.	TRBV5-6	CASSLVGRMNTEAFF	TGTGCCAGCAGCTTGGTGGGCAGGATGAACACTGAAGCTTTCTTT
TRBJ1-2	.	TRBD1	TRBV11-2	CASSGDRVGDYGYTF	TGTGCCAGCAGCGGGGACAGGGTTGGGGACTATGGCTACACCTTC
TRBJ2-7	.	.	TRBV19	CASTRGYEQYF	TGTGCCAGTACGCGGGGCTACGAGCAGTACTTC
TRBJ2-7	once	TRBD1	TRBV27	CASSLRTGLYEQYF	TGTGCCAGCAGTTTAAGGACAGGCTTGTACGAGCAGTACTTC
TRBJ2-7	.	.	TRBV5-4	CASSFGVRATEQYF	TGTGCCAGCAGCTTTGGAGTCAGGGCAACCGAGCAGTACTTC
TRBJ1-6	.	.	TRBV5-1	CASSPPDNSPLHF	TGCGCCAGCAGCCCTCCTGATAATTCACCCCTCCACTTT
TRBJ1-4	.	.	TRBV2	CASGAQGQNNEKLFF	TGTGCCAGCGGGGCCCAAGGACAGAATAATGAAAAACTGTTTTTT
TRBJ2-7	.	TRBD1	TRBV6-6	CASSYSGGLYF	TGTGCCAGCAGTTACTCAGGGGGCCTGTACTTC
TRBJ2-1	.	.	TRBV6-4	CASSDSGTPYNEQFF	TGTGCCAGCAGTGACTCAGGGACTCCCTACAATGAGCAGTTCTTC
TRBJ2-7	.	.	TRBV5-5	CASSFAMSSYEQYF	TGTGCCAGCAGCTTCGCAATGAGCTCCTACGAGCAGTACTTC
TRBJ2-7	.	TRBD2	TRBV2	CASIGGARYHEQYF	TGTGCCAGCATCGGGGGGGCGAGGTACCACGAGCAGTACTTC
TRBJ1-1	.	.	TRBV18	CASSIREIRNTEAFF	TGTGCCAGCTCAATACGCGAGATCCGAAACACTGAAGCTTTCTTT
TRBJ1-5	once	.	TRBV7-2	CASSLGFSTAYQPQHF	TGTGCCAGCAGCCTAGGTTTTAGTACAGCCTATCAGCCCCAGCATTTT
TRBJ2-5	.	.	TRBV18	CASSPQQETQYF	TGTGCCAGCTCACCCCAACAAGAGACCCAGTACTTC
TRBJ1-2	.	TRBD1	TRBV9	CASSAPPGQGSDGYTF	TGTGCCAGCAGCGCACCCCCGGGACAGGGTTCTGATGGCTACACCTTC
TRBJ2-5	.	TRBD2	TRBV2	CASSGGLAGPTLQETQYF	TGTGCCAGCAGTGGAGGCCTAGCGGGGCCGACACTACAAGAGACCCAGTACTTC
TRBJ2-7	.	TRBD1	TRBV7-9	CASSLAGQGVVEQYF	TGTGCCAGCAGCTTAGCGGGACAGGGGGTAGTGGAGCAGTACTTC
TRBJ1-1	.	TRBD1	TRBV6-6	CASSYPTGVNTEAFF	TGTGCCAGCAGTTACCCCACAGGGGTGAACACTGAAGCTTTCTTT
TRBJ2-3	.	TRBD1	TRBV10-3	CAISSGQGAFSDTQYF	TGTGCCATCAGTTCTGGTCAGGGGGCCTTTTCAGATACGCAGTATTTT
TRBJ1-3	.	.	TRBV28	CASSLAGTTNSGNTIYF	TGTGCCAGCAGTTTAGCCGGGACAACAAACTCTGGAAACACCATATATTTT